The rows below give T cell receptor beta chains drawn from one sample of a study of shared clonotypes between healthy human individuals. Only in-frame clones appear in the TCRdb table, and some are missing; sequencing was by immunoSEQ multiplex PCR. The table has fewer than 550,000 clones, over 60% seen once. Sequenced material: PBMCs. These receptors came from a woman aged 40 to 50 in good health. Some clones in this sample may be carry-over from other donors' samples. Both conserved end residues are part of each CDR3. The order of the fields is V gene, clone size, J gene, D gene, CDR3 protein, CDR3 DNA. The D gene is left open where the match is weak. Size values are once, few and many counts, or a class for expanded clones, and some rows have none.

>TRBV5-4|-|TRBJ2-2|TRBD1
CASSPYRGSGELFF
TGTGCCAGCAGCCCCTACAGGGGTTCCGGGGAGCTGTTTTTT
>TRBV5-1|-|TRBJ2-3|TRBD2
CASSSIAGGPTDTQYF
TGCGCCAGCAGCTCGATAGCGGGAGGGCCGACAGATACGCAGTATTTT
>TRBV5-6|-|TRBJ2-2|TRBD1
CASSQIDRGTGELFF
TGTGCCAGCAGCCAGATCGACAGGGGCACCGGGGAGCTGTTTTTT
>TRBV7-8|-|TRBJ2-1|-
CASSPGTLIEQFF
TGTGCCAGCAGCCCCGGGACTTTGATTGAGCAGTTCTTC
>TRBV14|-|TRBJ2-7|-
CASSQEISVTYEQYF
TGTGCCAGCAGCCAAGAGATTTCAGTTACGTACGAGCAGTACTTC
>TRBV5-5|-|TRBJ2-3|TRBD2
CASRPTSGRTDTQYF
TGTGCCAGCAGACCTACTAGCGGGAGAACAGATACGCAGTATTTT
>TRBV6-5|-|TRBJ2-4|-
CASSYSRGDIQYF
TGTGCCAGCAGTTACTCGAGGGGTGACATTCAGTACTTC
>TRBV6-5|-|TRBJ1-2|-
CASSYRREYGYTF
TGTGCCAGCAGTTACCGGCGAGAGTATGGCTACACCTTC
>TRBV2|-|TRBJ1-4|TRBD1
CASSLGGASEKLFF
TGTGCCAGCAGCTTAGGGGGCGCGAGTGAAAAACTGTTTTTT
>TRBV7-2|-|TRBJ1-1|-
CASSLASGEPEAFF
TGTGCCAGCAGCCTGGCGTCAGGGGAGCCTGAAGCTTTCTTT
>TRBV18|-|TRBJ2-1|TRBD2
CASSPGEGGWYEQFF
TGTGCCAGCTCACCCGGGGAGGGAGGTTGGTATGAGCAGTTCTTC
>TRBV11-1|-|TRBJ2-1|TRBD2
CASSLAQTGGNEQFF
TGTGCCAGCAGCTTAGCGCAAACGGGAGGCAATGAGCAGTTCTTC
>TRBV6-5|few|TRBJ2-7|TRBD2
CASTGTSRYEQYF
TGTGCCAGCACCGGGACTAGCCGGTACGAGCAGTACTTC
>TRBV19|-|TRBJ2-1|-
CASSIGLLISSYNEQFF
TGTGCCAGTAGTATAGGTCTACTTATTAGCTCCTACAATGAGCAGTTCTTC
>TRBV4-1|-|TRBJ1-4|TRBD1
CASSSPGQGYEKLFF
TGCGCCAGCAGTTCACCGGGACAGGGGTATGAAAAACTGTTTTTT
>TRBV2|-|TRBJ1-2|TRBD1
CASTGVFGTVAHGYTF
TGTGCCAGCACGGGCGTTTTCGGGACAGTCGCTCATGGCTACACCTTC
>TRBV30|-|TRBJ2-4|-
CAWSVSGNIQYF
TGTGCCTGGAGTGTAAGCGGGAACATTCAGTACTTC
>TRBV28|-|TRBJ1-2|TRBD1
CAEGAGSYGYTF
TGTGCCGAGGGGGCTGGAAGCTATGGCTACACCTTC
>TRBV7-2|-|TRBJ2-3|TRBD1
CASSLAKGAFTDTQYF
TGTGCCAGCAGCTTGGCGAAGGGGGCTTTTACAGATACGCAGTATTTT
>TRBV6-6|-|TRBJ2-7|-
CASSVGRGAYEQYF
TGTGCCAGCAGTGTGGGACGGGGAGCCTACGAGCAGTACTTC
>TRBV9|-|TRBJ1-2|-
CATPQGNYGYTF
TGTGCCACCCCGCAGGGAAACTATGGCTACACCTTC
>TRBV21-1|once|TRBJ2-1|-
CASSKELAGLYEQFF
TGTGCCAGCAGCAAAGAACTAGCGGGTCTGTATGAGCAGTTCTTC
>TRBV5-6|-|TRBJ1-2|-
CASSQSTNYGYTF
TGTGCCAGCAGCCAGAGTACTAACTATGGCTACACCTTC
>TRBV27|-|TRBJ1-2|TRBD1
CASSRLQGVHYGYTF
TGTGCCAGCAGTAGATTACAGGGGGTTCACTATGGCTACACCTTC
>TRBV7-9|-|TRBJ1-4|-
CASSLLFGGVITNEKLFF
TGTGCCAGCAGCTTACTATTCGGGGGAGTTATAACTAATGAAAAACTGTTTTTT
>TRBV6-1|-|TRBJ1-3|-
CASSEHGVDTGNTIYF
TGTGCCAGCAGTGAACATGGGGTTGATACTGGAAACACCATATATTTT